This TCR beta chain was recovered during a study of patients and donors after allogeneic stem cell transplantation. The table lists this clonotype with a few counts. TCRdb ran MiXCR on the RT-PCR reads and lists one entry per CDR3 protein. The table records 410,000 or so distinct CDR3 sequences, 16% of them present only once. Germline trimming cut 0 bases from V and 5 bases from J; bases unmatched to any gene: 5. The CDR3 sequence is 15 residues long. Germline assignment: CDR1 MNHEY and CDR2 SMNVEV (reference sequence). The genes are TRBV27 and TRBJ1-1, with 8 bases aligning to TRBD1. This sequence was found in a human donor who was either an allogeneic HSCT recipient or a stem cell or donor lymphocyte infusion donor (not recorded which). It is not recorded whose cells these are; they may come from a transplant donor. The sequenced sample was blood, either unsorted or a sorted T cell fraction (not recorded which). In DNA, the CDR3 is TGTGCCAGCAGTTTATCGAGGGACAGGAGGACTGAAGCTTTCTTT. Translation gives CASSLSRDRRTEAFF.